What follows describes a single T cell receptor beta chain. Original processing methods: Scientists estimated how many nucleated cells there were by amplifying reference gene primers. Libraries were prepared by immunoSEQ multiplex PCR; TCRdb keeps only in-frame clonotypes and omits some of them. V and J calls and clone size come straight from that table; D and trimming were deduced from the DNA. The repertoire has around 200,000 clones, 86% of them found once; the top ten carry about 4.5%. This sample is part of a study of blood T cell repertoires in COVID-19. Whole-study context: Sources were T cells, B-cell-depleted T cells, or PBMCs; the material itself was cDNA or gDNA.

The germline CDR1 and CDR2 sequences are KGHDR and SFDVKD. Trimming removed 3 bases from V and 14 bases from J, with 13 bases in between. This CDR3 is built from 13 residues. The participants were between roughly 18 and 89 years old and came from under 25 US areas. Cohorts were based on clinical histories the participants reported. This sequence was found in a woman aged 30 to 39 who had been exposed to COVID-19. Sequenced sample: PBMCs or T cells enriched from blood (not recorded which). The rearrangement joins TRBV24-1 to TRBJ1-6; no reliable D call. In nucleotides, the CDR3 is TGTGCCACCAGTGATCTTCTAGACGCGACCCTCCACTTT. Amino acids: CATSDLLDATLHF.